This TCR beta chain was sequenced for a study of neurological immune-mediated disorders. Trimming left V 8 bases short and J 0 bases short, with 14 bases between. CDR3 length: 16 residues. Looked up from germline, CDR1 is ENHRY and CDR2 is SYGVKD. This clonotype showed up many times. Its matching antigen is unknown. The authors made cDNA by 5'RACE with 10-nucleotide random UMIs. TCRdb processed the 5' RACE reads anew with MiXCR; each CDR3 protein has one entry. The repertoire consists of more than 20,000 distinct CDR3 sequences, with over 2% occurring once and the leading ten covering about 2.3%. General study findings and limits: The absence of shared CDR3 amino acid sequences among expanded clones across subjects suggests private repertoires in all groups.

The chain recombines TRBV10-3 with TRBJ2-6; D gene unclear. This receptor was identified in a woman aged 45-65 years with multiple sclerosis. Sequenced: PBMCs. Here the CDR3 reads CAISNQDASGANVLTF. In nucleotides, the CDR3 is TGTGCCATCTCTAACCAGGACGCCTCTGGGGCCAACGTCCTGACTTTC.